The sequence of this T cell receptor (beta chain) was determined in a study of T cells in localized non-small cell lung cancer. The germline CDR1 and CDR2 sequences are SGHNT and YENEEA. J lost 2 bases, V lost 0 bases, and 8 bases had no gene match. The CDR3 contains 19 residues. Findings and caveats of the study: T cell clonality was highest in uninvolved adjacent lung, above tumor. The appearance of a median approximately 57 of the top 100 tumor clones was seen in adjacent lung.

Clones were sequenced by immunoSEQ multiplex PCR, and TCRdb holds only the in-frame ones, with some missing. The table lists 2,500 to 3,500 clones, 32% of them singletons. This clone was picked up a small number of times. Its antigen is unknown. The V call is TRBV11-3, the J call TRBJ2-6; TRBD1 matches 9 bases. The sample here was lung tumor tissue, taken before any cancer treatment. This sequence originates from a female donor over 55 with stage II squamous cell lung carcinoma. Here the CDR3 DNA reads TGTGCCAGCAGCTTAGATCGGGGACAGGGATTTCCTGGGGCCAACGTCCTGACTTTC. The encoded protein is CASSLDRGQGFPGANVLTF.